This T cell receptor beta chain is from a study of shared clonotypes between healthy human individuals. TCRdb's copy holds only in-frame clones and misses some; the assay was immunoSEQ multiplex PCR. The sample has 2 million to 2.5 million clones, about 94% seen once; the top ten hold about 1.1%. Positively selected for CCR7, the CD45RO-negative cells used as naive CD8 cells excluded terminally differentiated effector memory CD45RA+ cells. Deletions cut 5 bases from V and 1 base from J, with 9 bases between. Germline values: CDR1 GTSNPN, CDR2 SVGIG (reference sequence). The CDR3 runs to 12 residues. The V and J genes are TRBV30 and TRBJ2-7; TRBD1 might be the D (6 bases). Sequencing input: naive CD8+ T cells sorted from blood. This TCR was sampled from a man younger than 30 in good health. CDR3 nucleotide sequence: TGTGCCTGGCAGGGGTCATCCTACGAGCAGTACTTC. It specifies CAWQGSSYEQYF.